Listed below are T cell receptor beta chains from one sample, sequenced in a study of radiation and T cells in renal cell carcinoma. Produced via immunoSEQ multiplex PCR; TCRdb's table is partial and in-frame only. This table has about 16,000 clones, about 53% appearing once. The sequencing used tumor tissue, collected from a patient whose treatment was nephrectomy without radiotherapy. The receptors here all came from a man aged 40-55 years with renal cell carcinoma. CDR3s include the opening cysteine and the closing phenylalanine or tryptophan. Each record gives: clone size, V gene, J gene, D gene, CDR3 protein, CDR3 DNA. D genes are given only for firm matches. Part of the rows lack a size; the others show once, few, many or a class for expanded clones.

>.|TRBV4-3|TRBJ1-1|.
CASSKYSRENAEAFF
TGCGCCAGCAGCAAATATTCACGGGAAAACGCTGAAGCTTTCTTT
>.|TRBV9|TRBJ2-2|TRBD1
CASSVAGQGTGELFF
TGTGCCAGCAGCGTGGCGGGACAGGGAACCGGGGAGCTGTTTTTT
>.|TRBV6-1|TRBJ2-3|.
CACVWGGMGDTQYF
TGTGCCTGTGTATGGGGGGGCATGGGGGATACGCAGTATTTT
>.|TRBV19|TRBJ1-2|TRBD1
CASAGTGDNPNYGYTF
TGTGCCAGCGCCGGGACAGGGGACAATCCTAACTATGGCTACACCTTC
>once|TRBV2|TRBJ1-1|.
CASSEFGALNTEAFF
TGTGCCAGCAGTGAATTCGGGGCTCTGAACACTGAAGCTTTCTTT
>few|TRBV7-9|TRBJ2-2|.
CASSFLGRVLANTGELFF
TGTGCCAGCAGCTTCTTGGGGAGAGTACTCGCGAACACCGGGGAGCTGTTTTTT
>.|TRBV5-4|TRBJ2-7|TRBD1
CASSQQIGQGGDEQYF
TGTGCCAGCAGTCAGCAAATCGGACAGGGGGGTGACGAGCAGTACTTC
>once|TRBV11-2|TRBJ1-1|.
CASSLDLKRSFF
TGTGCCAGCAGCTTAGATCTAAAGCGAAGCTTCTTT
>few|TRBV4-1|TRBJ2-7|.
CASSQDRVPQFEQYF
TGCGCCAGCAGCCAAGATCGGGTCCCCCAGTTTGAGCAGTACTTC
>.|TRBV9|TRBJ1-2|TRBD1
CASSVTGGNYGYTF
TGTGCCAGCAGCGTCACAGGGGGCAACTATGGCTACACCTTC
>.|TRBV6-5|TRBJ1-6|.
CASSLSPEGEPLHF
TGTGCCAGCAGTTTGAGCCCCGAAGGCGAACCCCTCCACTTT
>.|TRBV30|TRBJ1-4|TRBD1
CAWRATGNNEKLFF
TGTGCCTGGAGAGCGACAGGGAATAATGAAAAACTGTTTTTT
>few|TRBV7-8|TRBJ1-4|TRBD1
CASSLEGQGDEKLFF
TGTGCCAGCAGCTTAGAAGGACAGGGGGACGAAAAACTGTTTTTT
>few|TRBV29-1|TRBJ1-6|TRBD1
CSARQGLNSPLHF
TGCAGCGCTCGACAGGGGTTGAATTCACCCCTCCACTTT
>.|TRBV19|TRBJ1-1|.
CASSIRRGRDIRNTEAFF
TGTGCCAGTAGTATACGGCGAGGCAGGGATATACGGAACACTGAAGCTTTCTTT
>.|TRBV6-6|TRBJ1-1|TRBD1
CASVQGASPEAFF
TGTGCCAGCGTCCAGGGGGCCTCCCCAGAAGCTTTCTTT
>.|TRBV13|TRBJ1-2|.
CASSETLTNYGYTF
TGTGCCAGCAGCGAGACACTGACTAACTATGGCTACACCTTC
>.|TRBV5-1|TRBJ1-1|.
CASSGPDSGSGEAFF
TGCGCCAGCAGCGGGCCGGACAGTGGAAGTGGTGAAGCTTTCTTT
>.|TRBV12-5|TRBJ1-5|.
CASGQTPRGAGNQPQHF
TGTGCTAGTGGTCAAACCCCTCGGGGTGCGGGCAATCAGCCCCAGCATTTT
>.|TRBV2|TRBJ2-5|TRBD1
CASSETGNRETQYF
TGTGCCAGCAGTGAGACAGGGAACAGGGAGACCCAGTACTTC
>.|TRBV11-2|TRBJ2-2|.
CASSLDIETANTGELFF
TGTGCCAGCAGCTTAGATATAGAGACAGCGAACACCGGGGAGCTGTTTTTT
>.|TRBV18|TRBJ1-4|TRBD1
CASSQGQTTNEKLFF
TGTGCCAGCTCGCAGGGACAGACAACTAATGAAAAACTGTTTTTT
>.|TRBV11-3|TRBJ2-7|.
CASSIYEQYF
TGTGCCAGCAGTATTTACGAGCAGTACTTC
>.|TRBV6-5|TRBJ1-1|.
CASSYGGARTEAFF
TGTGCCAGCAGTTACGGGGGGGCTCGCACTGAAGCTTTCTTT
>.|TRBV6-5|TRBJ2-7|.
CASSYRAPSSYEQYF
TGTGCCAGCAGTTACCGGGCTCCAAGCTCCTACGAGCAGTACTTC
>.|TRBV19|TRBJ1-2|.
CASSTGGIIKGYTF
TGTGCCAGTAGTACAGGAGGGATAATCAAAGGCTACACCTTC
>.|TRBV23-1|TRBJ1-2|.
CAEWGDRGYTF
TGCGCCGAGTGGGGGGATCGAGGCTACACCTTC
>.|TRBV9|TRBJ1-2|.
CASSVGPGGDYGYTF
TGTGCCAGCAGCGTAGGGCCTGGGGGGGACTATGGCTACACCTTC
>.|TRBV29-1|TRBJ2-1|TRBD2
CSVVPRGVAYNEQFF
TGCAGCGTTGTCCCTCGGGGGGTGGCCTACAATGAGCAGTTCTTC
>few|TRBV9|TRBJ2-7|.
CASSVGGSYEQYF
TGTGCCAGCAGCGTAGGGGGGTCCTACGAGCAGTACTTC
>.|TRBV9|TRBJ1-6|.
CASSVWGLDNSPLHF
TGTGCCAGCAGCGTGTGGGGGTTAGATAATTCACCCCTCCACTTT
>few|TRBV9|TRBJ2-1|.
CASSSRDGLDNEQFF
TGTGCCAGCAGCTCTCGGGACGGTCTCGACAATGAGCAGTTCTTC
>.|TRBV10-2|TRBJ1-1|TRBD1
CASRGQGSDTEAFF
TGCGCCAGCAGGGGACAGGGGTCGGACACTGAAGCTTTCTTT
>.|TRBV5-1|TRBJ2-1|TRBD1
CASSLGGGVWNEQFF
TGCGCCAGCAGCTTGGGAGGGGGCGTCTGGAATGAGCAGTTCTTC
>.|TRBV7-9|TRBJ2-3|.
CASSLAGAGDTQYF
TGTGCCAGCAGCTTAGCGGGGGCTGGAGATACGCAGTATTTT
>.|TRBV5-6|TRBJ2-7|.
CASSPLIGEQYF
TGTGCCAGCAGCCCGCTTATCGGGGAGCAGTACTTC
>.|TRBV6-1|TRBJ2-2|.
CASRYRTGELFF
TGTGCCAGCAGATACAGGACCGGGGAGCTGTTTTTT
>.|TRBV7-4|TRBJ2-3|.
CASSPNPELGPGVGQYF
TGTGCCAGCAGCCCGAACCCTGAGCTGGGACCAGGGGTGGGGCAGTATTTT
>.|TRBV5-1|TRBJ1-4|.
CASSPADRINEKLFF
TGCGCCAGCAGCCCGGCCGACAGGATCAATGAAAAACTGTTTTTT